The next 24 T cell receptor beta chains were all read from a single sample in a study of blood T cell repertoires in COVID-19. Method: immunoSEQ multiplex PCR; TCRdb's copy keeps in-frame clones and lacks some. The table has some 250,000 clones, roughly 86% seen once. The specimen sequenced was peripheral blood. The receptors originated from a woman in her 30s who had recovered from COVID-19.

The V gene is TRBV5-4, the J gene TRBJ2-5; tentatively, D is TRBD2 (6 bases). Germline values: CDR1 SGHNT, CDR2 YYREEE (reference sequence). CDR3 size: 14 residues. The V gene lost 1 base and the J gene lost 4 bases, with 11 bases spanning the gap. The CDR3 sequence is CASSLYGDLETQYF. In DNA form, the CDR3 reads TGTGCCAGCAGCTTGTACGGGGACTTAGAGACCCAGTACTTC. Using reference TRBV5-4 and TRBJ2-5 for the parts outside the CDR3, the full variable domain is ETGVTQSPTHLIKTRGQQVTLRCSSQSGHNTVSWYQQALGQGPQFIFQYYREEENGRGNFPPRFSGLQFPNYSSELNVNALELDDSALYLCASSLYGDLETQYFGPGTRLLVL.

This rearrangement joins TRBV15 to TRBJ1-4; D uncertain. Germline loops: CDR1 LNHNV, CDR2 YYDKDF (reference sequence). This CDR3 comprises 14 residues. V lost 0 bases, J lost 5 bases, and 7 bases lay in between. The CDR3 reads CATSRDGENEKLFF. Here the CDR3 DNA reads TGTGCCACCAGCAGAGATGGTGAGAATGAAAAACTGTTTTTT.

The chain recombines TRBV5-4 with TRBJ2-5; D may be TRBD1 (6 bases). The germline gives CDR1 SGHNT, CDR2 YYREEE (reference sequence). Trimming shortened V by 3 bases and J by 1 base, and 10 bases separated the two germline ends. The CDR3 runs to 14 residues. The chain's CDR3 is CASSYTGIQETQYF. CDR3 nucleotides: TGTGCCAGCAGCTATACAGGGATCCAAGAGACCCAGTACTTC.

The rearrangement joins TRBV5-4 to TRBJ2-5, with 9 bases aligning to TRBD2. The length of the CDR3 is 15 residues. Germline-derived CDR1 and CDR2 are SGHNT and YYREEE (reference sequence). The ends lost 0 bases at V and 6 bases at J; junction bases unmatched: 6. CDR3 residues: CASSLGGSGGQTQYF. As DNA, the CDR3 is TGTGCCAGCAGCTTGGGAGGTAGCGGGGGTCAGACCCAGTACTTC.

The chain uses TRBV7-9 and TRBJ1-1, with 8 bases aligning to TRBD1. CDR3 length equals 14 residues. From germline, CDR1 is SEHNR and CDR2 FQNEAQ (reference sequence). J lost 5 bases, V lost 4 bases, and 6 bases had no gene match. In DNA form, the CDR3 reads TGTGCCAGCAGCTCTCAGGGGGCCGGGACTGAAGCTTTCTTT. This translates into CASSSQGAGTEAFF.

DNA for the CDR3: TGTGCCAGCTCACGACAGGAGGAGGGCTACACCTTC. Its translation: CASSRQEEGYTF. The chain employs TRBV18 and TRBJ1-2; tentatively, D is TRBD1 (6 bases). CDR3 length equals 12 residues. Deletions cut 4 bases from V and 8 bases from J, with 11 bases between. The germline gives CDR1 KGHSH, CDR2 LQKENI.

The genes are TRBV5-1 and TRBJ2-1; TRBD1 is a possible D gene (6 bases). This CDR3 region has 16 residues. Trimming left V 4 bases short and J 4 bases short, with 18 bases between. Germline lookup yields CDR1 SGHRS and CDR2 YFSETQ. The DNA of the CDR3 is TGCGCCAGCAGCATGGACCGGGACATACTTTACAATGAGCAGTTCTTC. The encoded protein is CASSMDRDILYNEQFF.

The chain links TRBV11-2 to TRBJ2-5; 11 positions agree with TRBD2. Germline CDR1 and CDR2: SGHAT and FQNNGV. This CDR3 is 15 amino acids long. J was trimmed by 5 bases and V by 4 bases; bases with no gene match: 6. CDR3 in amino acids: CASSSISGGVETQYF. CDR3 bases: TGTGCCAGCAGCTCCATTAGCGGGGGGGTCGAGACCCAGTACTTC.

This clone was seen a single time. The V and J genes are TRBV7-2 and TRBJ2-1; a possible D gene is TRBD1 (7 bases). V gave up 1 base and J gave up 8 bases, with 15 bases separating them. Germline lookup yields CDR1 SGHTA and CDR2 FQGNSA. The CDR3 spans 15 residues. In DNA form, the CDR3 reads TGTGCCAGCAGCTTAGTTTCCCAGGGGGGACATGAGCAGTTCTTC. This encodes CASSLVSQGGHEQFF. Drawing the rest from reference TRBV7-2 and TRBJ2-1, the complete variable domain is GAGVSQSPSNKVTEKGKDVELRCDPISGHTALYWYRQSLGQGLEFLIYFQGNSAPDKSGLPSDRFSAERTGGSVSTLTIQRTQQEDSAVYLCASSLVSQGGHEQFFGPGTRLTVL.

This chain joins TRBV7-9 and TRBJ2-2; 7 bases align to TRBD1. Germline V gene lookup returns CDR1 SEHNR and CDR2 FQNEAQ (reference sequence). Trimming at V came to 5 bases and at J to 7 bases, leaving 10 bases not matched to a gene. The CDR3 contains 15 residues. DNA for the CDR3: TGTGCCAGCAGCCCACCGGGACAGCCAAGCGGGGAGCTGTTTTTT. This translates into CASSPPGQPSGELFF.

The chain links TRBV4-1 to TRBJ1-5, with 7 bases that match TRBD1. The CDR3 consists of 14 residues. J was trimmed by 5 bases and V by 1 base; bases with no gene match: 2. In germline, CDR1 is MGHRA, CDR2 YSYEKL. CDR3 residues: CASSQVTGYQPQHF. DNA for the CDR3: TGCGCCAGCAGCCAAGTGACAGGGTATCAGCCCCAGCATTTT.

This chain joins TRBV11-1 and TRBJ2-7, with 9 positions matching TRBD1. The CDR3 extends over 13 amino acids. J was trimmed by 5 bases and V by 6 bases; bases with no gene match: 5. The germline V gene encodes CDR1 SGHAT and CDR2 FQDESV (reference sequence). In DNA form, the CDR3 reads TGTGCCAGCAGTCGTACAGGGGGCGACGAGCAGTACTTC. This gives the protein CASSRTGGDEQYF.

The chain employs TRBV6-5 and TRBJ1-1, with D uncertain. From germline, CDR1 is MNHEY and CDR2 SVGAGI. The CDR3 loop spans 15 amino acids. Trimming removed 6 bases at V and 3 bases at J, with 17 bases between. The CDR3 is CASSPFLEYDTEAFF. CDR3 bases: TGTGCCAGCAGCCCCTTTCTGGAGTATGACACTGAAGCTTTCTTT.

The CDR3, as DNA: TGTGCCAGCAAACCGGGACAGGGGGTCCACGAGCAGTACTTC. Its protein is CASKPGQGVHEQYF. This rearrangement joins TRBV6-5 to TRBJ2-7; 11 bases match TRBD1. Germline CDR1 and CDR2: MNHEY and SVGAGI. Unmatched junction bases numbered 7, after V lost 7 bases and J lost 5 bases. This CDR3 is 14 amino acids long.

The chain is built from TRBV12-5 and TRBJ1-6; D is uncertain. Germline CDR1 and CDR2: LGHNT and FRNRAP. CDR3 size: 12 residues. The V end was cut by 2 bases, the J end by 9 bases, with 5 bases between. The CDR3 loop reads CASGLPSSPLHF. Here the CDR3 DNA reads TGTGCTAGTGGTTTGCCATCTTCACCCCTCCACTTT.

The count of this clone is one. The chain recombines TRBV5-6 with TRBJ1-1; perhaps TRBD1 as D (5 bases). In germline, CDR1 is SGHDT, CDR2 YYEEEE. The CDR3 runs 16 residues. The V gene lost 1 base and the J gene lost 4 bases, with 17 bases spanning the gap. The CDR3 region is CASSLPGGVGGTEAFF. CDR3 bases: TGTGCCAGCAGCTTGCCCGGCGGAGTGGGGGGCACTGAAGCTTTCTTT.

J is TRBJ1-1 and V is TRBV6-1; 7 nucleotides line up with TRBD1. The CDR3 is made up of 16 amino acids. The junction had 9 bases not matched to a gene; V was cut back by 3 bases and J by 2 bases. Germline-derived CDR1 and CDR2 are MNHNS and SASEGT. CDR3 in amino acids: CASSDDLRTGNTEAFF. DNA for the CDR3: TGTGCCAGCAGTGATGACCTAAGGACAGGAAACACTGAAGCTTTCTTT.

The chain recombines TRBV5-3 with TRBJ1-3; the D is unclear. TRBV5-3 is placed among ORFs of uncertain function. The CDR3 length is 17 residues. Trimming took 0 bases from V and 0 from J, leaving 13 bases between them. The CDR3 sequence: CARSLGVWTSSGNTIYF. The CDR3 coding sequence is TGTGCCAGAAGCTTGGGGGTTTGGACTTCCTCTGGAAACACCATATATTTT.

The gene calls are TRBV29-1 and TRBJ2-7; D remains ambiguous. The CDR3 totals 11 residues. Looked up from germline, CDR1 is SQVTM and CDR2 is ANQGSEA. The ends were cut back, 4 bases at V and 3 bases at J, with 7 bases in the middle. CDR3 residues: CSVVWSYEQYF. The CDR3 DNA is TGCAGCGTTGTTTGGAGCTACGAGCAGTACTTC.

The chain has TRBV9 and TRBJ2-3; tentative D call: TRBD2 (6 bases). V lost 0 bases to trimming and J lost 6 bases, with 11 bases between them. The CDR3 runs 14 residues. CDR1 and CDR2 (germline): SGDLS, YYNGEE. The CDR3 nucleotides read TGTGCCAGCAGCGTAGGGGGGACTGGGGATACGCAGTATTTT. Its translation is CASSVGGTGDTQYF.

This sequence joins TRBV27 and TRBJ1-5, with D hard to call. Trimming left V 5 bases short and J 9 bases short, with 11 bases between. This CDR3 spans 12 amino acids. Germline V gene sequence: CDR1 MNHEY, CDR2 SMNVEV (reference sequence). The CDR3 sequence: CASSRGVGPQHF. CDR3 coding DNA: TGTGCCAGCAGTCGGGGAGTGGGGCCCCAGCATTTT.

The V and J genes are TRBV29-1 and TRBJ2-3, with 9 positions matching TRBD2. V shed 6 bases, J shed 3 bases, and the junction held 13 bases outside the gene matches. Germline loops: CDR1 SQVTM, CDR2 ANQGSEA. The CDR3 is made up of 16 amino acids. The CDR3 protein is CSVAWASGVLTDTQYF. The CDR3 nucleotides read TGCAGCGTCGCTTGGGCTAGCGGGGTGTTAACAGATACGCAGTATTTT.

The CDR3 spells CASSLEGQGWDTQYF. For the CDR3, the DNA is TGTGCCAGCAGCTTGGAGGGACAGGGTTGGGATACGCAGTATTTT. The chain carries TRBV5-4 and TRBJ2-3, with 9 bases aligning to TRBD1. The trim removed 0 bases at V and 6 bases at J, leaving 5 bases unmatched. The CDR3 spans 15 residues. Per germline, CDR1 SGHNT and CDR2 YYREEE (reference sequence). Full variable domain (rest looked up from reference TRBV5-4 and TRBJ2-3): ETGVTQSPTHLIKTRGQQVTLRCSSQSGHNTVSWYQQALGQGPQFIFQYYREEENGRGNFPPRFSGLQFPNYSSELNVNALELDDSALYLCASSLEGQGWDTQYFGPGTRLTVL.

This clone was counted ten times or more. V gene TRBV7-3 combines with J gene TRBJ1-1, with D hard to call. Trimming shortened V by 3 bases and J by 4 bases, and 9 bases separated the two germline ends. Germline loops: CDR1 SGHTA, CDR2 FQGTGA. The CDR3 consists of 13 residues. CDR3 bases: TGTGCCAGCAGCTTTCAGGTAACCACTGAAGCTTTCTTT. It codes for CASSFQVTTEAFF.